Sequencing of this T cell receptor (beta chain) was carried out in a study of response to subunit inactivated influenza vaccine (dated by TCRdb to 2016 to 2018). For context, the study as a whole: Deep quantitative profiling of the T cell receptor repertoire was used in the study to follow responses to a trivalent subunit inactivated influenza vaccine.

Results and caveats for the whole study, not just this receptor: The authors proposed that each seasonal influenza vaccination may bring in only a limited number of new T cells.

Library preparation used RT-PCR. The sequencer listed for this sample is Illumina HiSeq 2500. TCRdb passed the public sequencing reads through fastp at Q25 and MiXCR, retaining productive beta sequences. Here each entry gathers all rows of one CDR3 protein and keeps the most common genes and DNA. The sample yields around 750,000 distinct CDR3 sequences; around 21% were counted once. Of the sample, about 10% is held by the ten largest clones. Spanning cysteine to phenylalanine, the CDR3 consists of 15 amino acids. Here the CDR3 DNA is all that survives: 45 bases in frame from base 1. The germline V gene (reference sequence) gives CDR1 as DFQATT and CDR2 as SNEGSKA. V loses 1 base of germline sequence and J loses 1 base, and the interval between the two ends is 12 bases. This clonotype was recorded a few times. The antigen it binds to is not known. Base quality data are lacking; no much larger clone is found one base away.

The chain is made from TRBV20-1 and TRBJ2-3, with a tentative D gene TRBD2 over 5 matching bases. The sequenced sample was PBMCs from blood, obtained 4 to 6 days after vaccination. This TCR was recovered from a middle-aged man who received an inactivated influenza vaccine. Donor details come from another sample of the same person, matched by shared clones. Read as DNA, the sequence is TGCAGTGCTAGAGCCCGAATTAGCGGCACAGATACGCAGTATTTT. This is translated as CSARARISGTDTQYF.